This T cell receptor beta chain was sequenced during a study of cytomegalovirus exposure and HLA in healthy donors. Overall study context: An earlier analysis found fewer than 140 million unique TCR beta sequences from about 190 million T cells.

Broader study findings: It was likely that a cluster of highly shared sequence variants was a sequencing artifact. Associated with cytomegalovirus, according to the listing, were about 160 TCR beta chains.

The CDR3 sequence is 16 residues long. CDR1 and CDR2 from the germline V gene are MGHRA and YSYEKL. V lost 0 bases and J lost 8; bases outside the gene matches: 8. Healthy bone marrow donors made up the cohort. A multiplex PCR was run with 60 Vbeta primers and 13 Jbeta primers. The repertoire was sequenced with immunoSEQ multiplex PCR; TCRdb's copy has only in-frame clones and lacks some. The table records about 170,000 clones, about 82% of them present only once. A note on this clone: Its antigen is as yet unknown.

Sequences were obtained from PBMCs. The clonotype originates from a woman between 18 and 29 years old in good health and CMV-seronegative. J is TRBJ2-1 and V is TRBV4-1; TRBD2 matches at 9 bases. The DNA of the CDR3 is TGCGCCAGCAGCCAAGAATGGGTAGCGGGAGTTCATGAGCAGTTCTTC. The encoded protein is CASSQEWVAGVHEQFF.